This T cell receptor (beta chain) came from a study of shared clonotypes between healthy human individuals. Overall study results and limits: It was the non-shared clonotypes that had lower generation probabilities than clonotypes shared by all four donors.

Worth noting for this clone: Its cognate antigen is unknown.

Profiling relied on immunoSEQ multiplex PCR, and the TCRdb table lists in-frame clones only, not all of them. The sample carries about 2 million clones, roughly 94% recorded once. Germline CDR1 GTSNPN, CDR2 SVGIG (reference sequence). V shed 3 bases and J shed 5 bases, with 11 bases lying between them. The CDR3 has 13 residues. Sequencing used naive CD4+ T cells sorted from blood. This sample's subset: CD45RA+ positively selected. The chain combines TRBV30 with TRBJ2-4; possible D gene TRBD2, 6 bases. This receptor was obtained from a man younger than 30 in good health. The CDR3 sequence is CAWSGTGENIQYF. Written as DNA, the CDR3 is TGTGCCTGGAGCGGGACGGGAGAAAACATTCAGTACTTC.